This note documents a single T cell receptor beta chain sequence. This clone's antigen is unknown. The sample holds no much larger clone one base away, and base qualities are not on file. V is shortened by 6 bases, J by 5 bases, and the region joining them spans 16 bases. From the cysteine through the phenylalanine, the CDR3 covers 15 amino acids. CDR3 DNA only is kept here, 45 bases in frame from base 1. Taken from the germline V gene, the CDR1 and CDR2 loops are KGHSH and LQKENI. This sample is drawn from a study of cytomegalovirus exposure and HLA in healthy donors (dated by TCRdb to 2016 to 2017). Concerning the study at large: An earlier analysis of roughly 570 of the donors reported 276 Gb of sequence data and 95 million to 120 million unique TCR beta sequences obtained from around 190 million T cells. Donor age, sex, ethnicity and CMV serostatus were compiled together with the repertoire data. In a later genetic analysis, genome-wide SNP genotypes for about 65% of the 666 donors were used, and that subset was treated as a discovery cohort. A separate validation cohort of about 110 different subjects was used in addition to the approximately 640-subject first cohort. On average, roughly 250,000 unique TCR beta nucleotide sequences were sequenced per donor among about 400 genotyped donors of the cohort, with 15% to 20% of those sequences being non-productive. The number of donors typed differed by locus, with about 629-640 for A, B, C, DRB1 and DQB1, around 500 for DQA1, under 610 for DPA1, and 400 to 490 for DPB1. An early release covering some 640 HLA-typed donors comprised approximately 300 gigabases of sequencing data and around 80 million unique TCR sequences. Rather than drawing on any new phenotypic data, the later analysis identified candidate immune exposures from TCR beta sequences and the way those sequences occurred across donors. In an earlier analysis of roughly 540 of the donors, high-throughput TCR beta sequencing was used to judge whether each TCR beta V gene segment behaved as functional or pseudogenic. A later analysis re-analyzed previously published TCR beta repertoires from 660 or so donors and added high-resolution HLA genotyping to study TCR occurrence patterns. Among the roughly 400 genotyped donors, under 90% belonged to the genetic ancestry cluster associated with self-reported Caucasian donors. The study was designed to test whether signatures of past pathogen exposure could be identified by cataloging public T cell receptors. Using immunosequencing, the study profiled T cell repertoires from 550 to 750 subjects and related those repertoires to cytomegalovirus serostatus. Every repertoire in the discovery cohort had been generated on one and the same sequencing platform. Class I and class II HLA loci were covered by the typing at four-digit resolution. Because of strong linkage in the cohort, four or five DR-DQ haplotypes were treated as single units for association and clustering. To predict cytomegalovirus infection status, the study brought together high-throughput TCR immunosequencing, statistical association of individual TCRs with disease status, and machine learning. The investigation overall reported the following: The study gave a list of some 150 TCR beta chains associated with cytomegalovirus. In a later analysis, the rate of TCR association differed among HLA loci, with DRB1 alleles having the most associated TCRs and HLA-C alleles having the fewest. Only TCR beta chains were sequenced in this cohort, and the absence of alpha or paired-chain data limited detectable features. The 87-base-pair reads could not distinguish some IMGT-functional V segments, including TRBV6-2 and TRBV6-3, so those segments were excluded. The presence/absence analyses assumed that sequencing depth was roughly uniform across donors, and that assumption may not be true. The classifier was reported to diagnose cytomegalovirus status with high specificity and sensitivity in both the original cohort and the validation cohort. Because counts were too low, approximately 15 rarely observed V segments, including chromosome 9 orphons, were excluded from the earlier analysis of 587 of the donors. Compared with the approximately 670-donor mean, donors in an Asian-associated ancestry cluster had fewer N-insertions in productive TCRs, according to a later genetic analysis. An earlier analysis of some 590 of the donors showed that most TCR beta V segments appeared in productive rearrangements either about 87% or about 30% of the time, which broadly matched IMGT annotations. A cluster of highly shared sequence variants was judged likely to represent a technical artifact of the sequencing pipeline. A further reported finding was that TCR beta sequences accurately predicted the HLA-A and HLA-B alleles for most subjects in the first cohort. According to a later analysis, most CMV-associated TCR beta chains appeared to be HLA-restricted, and the HLA associations seemed to be driven largely by CMV exposure. The only immune exposure information available for the cohort was CMV serostatus. Linkage disequilibrium might explain the correlated functional status among segregating V segments, but an unknown experimental factor could not be ruled out. Specific HLA alleles were associated with over 15,000 TCR beta sequences at a false discovery rate of 0.05 in a later analysis. A later genetic analysis associated a missense DCLRE1C variant with V-gene and J-gene trimming of TCR beta chains, and an independent cohort replicated the association. The authors suggested that the approach could potentially be extended to other disease states and immunological phenotypes. When HLA alleles, especially DR and DQ, strongly co-occurred, TCR associations were difficult to assign to individual alleles. In vitro tests confirmed that three of the cytomegalovirus-associated TCR beta chains recognize cytomegalovirus antigens. Across donors, most TCR sequences were observed very rarely, whereas some public TCRs were present in many individuals. A later analysis reported that several top co-occurrence clusters appeared linked to parvovirus B19, influenza, CMV and Epstein-Barr virus. In a later analysis, HLA-associated TCR beta chains showed more clonal expansion and lower generation probabilities than non-associated chains that were equally common. Because HLA typing was missing for some donors at each locus, association tests included only the typed subset.

The cohort consisted of 600 to 750 healthy bone marrow donors. All cohort members were sampled while nominally healthy, although unrecorded immune exposures were likely present. The donor tested CMV seropositive and was one of the 289 seropositive cohort members. Each donor provided a peripheral blood sample, and peripheral blood mononuclear cells were used for TCR beta sequencing. The Qiagen DNeasy Blood Extraction Kit was used to extract genomic DNA from the blood cell samples. The receptor library was made with the immunoSEQ multiplex PCR assay. A mixture of 60 forward primers for TCR Vbeta segments and 13 reverse primers for TCR Jbeta segments was used in the multiplex PCR. Amplification of the CDR3 region of rearranged TCR beta genes was performed with a multiplex PCR assay on genomic DNA. The Illumina HiSeq System was used to sequence the amplified TCR beta libraries as 87-base-pair reads. Under the source paper's analysis protocol: A later analysis counted 65 million to 90 million unique TCR beta chains across the 640 or so repertoires, and some 11 million of these chains were shared by at least two donors. To remove PCR and sequencing errors, raw reads were error-corrected and collapsed into unique sequences using a nearest-neighbor algorithm that merged closely related sequences. CDR3 sequences were aligned to IMGT reference sequences to assign V, D and J gene segments. Each retained sequence needed at least a six-nucleotide match to both a V gene segment and a J gene segment. Rearrangements were classified as productive when the CDR3 lacked stop codons and remained in frame with V and J, and all other rearrangements were classified as non-productive. CDR3 was defined according to IMGT convention as the region running from the second conserved V-encoded cysteine to the conserved J-encoded phenylalanine. In an earlier analysis of roughly 610 of the donors, sequences lacking an unambiguous match to a single V gene segment were excluded. In an earlier analysis of approximately 500 of the donors, a V segment was called functional when productive rearrangements were above 56.7%, and segregating when the standard deviation between donors exceeded 5%. A statistical classification framework was built for diagnosing cytomegalovirus status from the catalog of TCR beta chain sequences. V and J gene assignment, in a later analysis, came from comparing TCR nucleotide sequences with IMGT/GENE-DB human TR gene sequences. Using the TCRdist pipeline, a later analysis assigned CDR3 sequences along with most-parsimonious VDJ recombination scenarios. In a later analysis, every TCR beta chain was defined by the combination of its CDR3 amino acid sequence and its V-gene family, and reads without a unique V-gene family were dropped. In a later analysis, around 600 highly shared, low-generation-probability nucleotide sequences were removed to address suspected cross-contamination and a sequencing artifact. A later analysis calculated a clonal expansion index for each public chain from normalized within-repertoire ranks of inferred template counts. In a later analysis, generation probabilities were computed using a VDJ recombination model fitted to out-of-frame rearrangements, and the results were checked against IGoR. A later analysis scored TCR-TCR, TCR-HLA and TCR-CMV co-occurrence with hypergeometric tests, applying a repertoire-size bias correction to TCR pairs. A later analysis estimated false discovery rates by permuting HLA or CMV assignments 20 times. In a later analysis, co-occurring TCRs were grouped using DBSCAN, with TCRdist sequence similarity added in when clustering inside HLA-allele-positive subsets. Co-occurrence clustering excluded repertoires with fewer than 30,000 or more than 120,000 public chains, plus five with anomalous nucleotide sharing. TCRdb's version of the immuneACCESS table is confined to in-frame rearrangements and falls short of the full clone set. An unresolved V gene accounts for under half of the shortfall where checked; the remainder is of unknown origin. That table furnishes V, J and clone size, whereas the DNA furnished D and trimming. Recorded for this sample are about 89,000 clones; about 85% of them occurred a single time. The top ten clones comprise nearly 7.5% of the sample.

The source material was PBMCs. This sequence originates from a man aged 35 to 55 in good health and CMV-seropositive. The V and J genes are TRBV18 and TRBJ1-4; the D gene is perhaps TRBD1, from 6 matching bases. The CDR3 sequence is CASSYKGQRNEKLFF. The nucleotides are TGTGCCAGCTCCTACAAAGGACAGCGGAATGAAAAACTGTTTTTT.